This entry lists 13 T cell receptor beta chains sequenced from one sample in a study of CD8+ T cells in alopecia areata. cDNA prepared by RNA extraction and subsequent reverse transcription served as the template for sequencing. Data came from immunoSEQ multiplex PCR; TCRdb stores just in-frame clones and leaves some out. The sample lists 150,000 to 200,000 clones; under 80% were seen once. The treatment: oral pan-JAK inhibitor, 5-10 mg twice daily. Sequences were derived from CD4+ T cells sorted from blood, sampled between weeks 47 and 50, from a patient treated with tofacitinib. The receptors stem from a human donor with alopecia areata.

V usage is TRBV9 and J usage is TRBJ1-4, with D tentatively TRBD1 (5 bases). Germline V gene data show CDR1 as SGDLS and CDR2 as YYNGEE. Trimming pared 4 bases from V and 2 bases from J, leaving 9 bases between. CDR3 size: 14 residues. This chain's CDR3 is CASSTGTTNEKLFF. The CDR3 DNA is TGTGCCAGCAGCACCGGGACTACTAATGAAAAACTGTTTTTT.

As concerns this clone: Other DNA sequences of this sample code for an identical CDR3. V gene TRBV30 combines with J gene TRBJ1-2; D remains unclear. The germline V gene encodes CDR1 GTSNPN and CDR2 SVGIG (reference sequence). Trimming stripped 3 bases from V and 1 base from J, with 6 bases between. The CDR3 is 12 amino acids. CDR3 in amino acids: CAWSRDNYGYTF. DNA of the CDR3: TGTGCCTGGAGCCGGGATAACTATGGCTACACCTTC.

The V gene is TRBV13, the J gene TRBJ2-5, with 9 nucleotides matching TRBD1. Germline CDR1 reads PRHDT; CDR2 reads FYEKMQ (reference sequence). The CDR3 spans 15 residues. With V trimmed by 4 bases and J by 6 bases, 9 bases remained unmatched. CDR3 loop: CASSSITGGGKTQYF. CDR3 DNA: TGTGCCAGCAGCTCAATCACAGGGGGCGGAAAGACCCAGTACTTC.

The V and J genes are TRBV7-7 and TRBJ2-5, with a tentative D call TRBD2 (5 bases). Germline CDR1 and CDR2: SSHAT and FNYEAQ (reference sequence). The CDR3 is made up of 13 amino acids. The V gene lost 4 bases and the J gene lost 4 bases, with 10 bases spanning the gap. CDR3 DNA sequence: TGTGCCAGCAGCTCCGGGGTAACAGAGACCCAGTACTTC. Protein sequence: CASSSGVTETQYF.

The V call is TRBV27, the J call TRBJ2-5; D tentatively reads TRBD1 or TRBD2 (5 bases each). V was pared by 3 bases and J by 5 bases, with 13 bases between. CDR3 size: 14 residues. Looked up from germline, CDR1 is MNHEY and CDR2 is SMNVEV (reference sequence). CDR3 sequence: CASSLRGAWETQYF. The CDR3 region has the DNA TGTGCCAGCAGTTTGAGAGGGGCCTGGGAGACCCAGTACTTC.

With regard to this clone: The sample carries other DNA sequences with the same CDR3. This chain uses TRBV30 with TRBJ1-1; the D is unclear. The length of the CDR3 is 13 residues. CDR1 is GTSNPN and CDR2 is SVGIG in the germline V gene (reference sequence). Trimming shortened V by 0 bases and J by 1 base, and 6 bases separated the two germline ends. The CDR3, as DNA: TGTGCCTGGAGTGTATCTCAGAACACTGAAGCTTTCTTT. Amino acid sequence: CAWSVSQNTEAFF.

V usage is TRBV7-2 and J usage is TRBJ1-1, with D maybe TRBD1 (5 bases). This CDR3 spans 16 amino acids. Germline CDR1 SGHTA, CDR2 FQGNSA. V lost 3 bases and J 0 bases, leaving 14 bases between the germline ends. The CDR3 sequence is CASSFRPGLLNTEAFF. CDR3 nucleotides: TGTGCCAGCAGCTTCAGGCCGGGACTGTTGAACACTGAAGCTTTCTTT.

This chain joins TRBV7-2 and TRBJ2-7; D may be TRBD2 (5 bases). Trimming stripped 1 base from V and 6 bases from J, with 10 bases between. The CDR3 is 13 residues long. Germline CDR1 SGHTA, CDR2 FQGNSA. The CDR3 here is CASSLERGFEQYF. The CDR3 region has the DNA TGTGCCAGCAGCTTAGAACGAGGGTTCGAGCAGTACTTC.

The chain is built from TRBV30 and TRBJ2-2; 7 nucleotides line up with TRBD1. The junction had 3 bases not matched to a gene; V was cut back by 4 bases and J by 1 base. Germline CDR1 GTSNPN, CDR2 SVGIG (reference sequence). The length of the CDR3 is 14 residues. The CDR3 nucleotides read TGTGCCTGGACACGACAGGGGAACACCGGGGAGCTGTTTTTT. Protein: CAWTRQGNTGELFF.

The V call is TRBV5-6, the J call TRBJ1-2, with D perhaps matching TRBD1 (5 bases). CDR3 length: 13 residues. The germline gives CDR1 SGHDT, CDR2 YYEEEE. The V gene lost 0 bases and the J gene lost 6 bases, with 9 bases spanning the gap. The CDR3 DNA reads TGTGCCAGCAGCTTGGGCAGGGTGGATGGCTACACCTTC. This sequence encodes CASSLGRVDGYTF. Looking up the rest from reference TRBV5-6 and TRBJ1-2 gives the full variable domain: DAGVTQSPTHLIKTRGQQVTLRCSPKSGHDTVSWYQQALGQGPQFIFQYYEEEERQRGNFPDRFSGHQFPNYSSELNVNALLLGDSALYLCASSLGRVDGYTFGSGTRLTVV.

The chain uses TRBV29-1 and TRBJ2-5; no clear D gene. The DNA end favors TRBJ2-7, so the J call may be wrong. The CDR3 is made up of 12 amino acids. Per germline, CDR1 SQVTM and CDR2 ANQGSEA. CDR3 amino acids: CSVETWSYEQYF. CDR3 sequence (DNA): TGCAGCGTGGAAACATGGAGTTACGAGCAGTACTTC.

The chain employs TRBV29-1 and TRBJ2-3; a weak D match, TRBD2 (5 bases). Per germline, CDR1 SQVTM and CDR2 ANQGSEA. The V gene lost 7 bases and the J gene lost 6 bases, with 17 bases spanning the gap. This CDR3 is built from 13 residues. The CDR3, as DNA: TGCAGCGCCCGCGAGGGTAGCTTCGATACGCAGTATTTT. Protein: CSAREGSFDTQYF.

This clone showed up just a few times. The chain carries TRBV15 and TRBJ1-2; 12 bases match TRBD1. The CDR3 has 14 residues. Germline CDR1 LNHNV, CDR2 YYDKDF (reference sequence). After removal of 2 bases from V and 7 bases from J, the junction contained 2 bases not matched to a gene. The CDR3 DNA is TGTGCCACCAGCAGACCGGGACAGGGGGCTGGCTACACCTTC. Protein product: CATSRPGQGAGYTF.